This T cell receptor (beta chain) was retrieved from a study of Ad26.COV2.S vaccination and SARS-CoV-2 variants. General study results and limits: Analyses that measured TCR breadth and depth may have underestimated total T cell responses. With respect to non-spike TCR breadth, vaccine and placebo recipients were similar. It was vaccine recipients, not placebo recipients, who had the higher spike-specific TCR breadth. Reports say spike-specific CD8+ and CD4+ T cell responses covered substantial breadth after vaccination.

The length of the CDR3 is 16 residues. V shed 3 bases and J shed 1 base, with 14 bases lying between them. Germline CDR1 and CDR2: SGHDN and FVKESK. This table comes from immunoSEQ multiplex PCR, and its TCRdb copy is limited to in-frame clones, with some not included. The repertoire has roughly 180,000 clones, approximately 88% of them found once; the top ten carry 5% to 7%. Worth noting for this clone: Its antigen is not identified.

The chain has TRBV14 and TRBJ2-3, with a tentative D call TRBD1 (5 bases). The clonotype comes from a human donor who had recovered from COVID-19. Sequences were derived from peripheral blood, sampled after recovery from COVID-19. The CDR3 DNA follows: TGTGCCAGCAGCCACGAGTTTTGGGGCGGCACAGATACGCAGTATTTT. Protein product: CASSHEFWGGTDTQYF.